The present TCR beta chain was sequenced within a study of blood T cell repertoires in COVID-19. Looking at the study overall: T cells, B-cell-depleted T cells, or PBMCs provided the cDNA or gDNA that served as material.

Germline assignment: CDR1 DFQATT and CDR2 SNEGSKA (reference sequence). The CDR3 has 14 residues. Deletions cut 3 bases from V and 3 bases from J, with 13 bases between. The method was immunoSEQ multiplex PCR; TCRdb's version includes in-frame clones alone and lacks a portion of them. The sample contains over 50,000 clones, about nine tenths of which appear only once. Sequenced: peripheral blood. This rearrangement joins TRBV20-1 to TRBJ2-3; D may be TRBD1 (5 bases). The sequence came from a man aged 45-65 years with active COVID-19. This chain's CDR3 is CSASSRRQTDTQYF. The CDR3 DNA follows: TGCAGTGCTAGTAGTCGGCGACAGACAGATACGCAGTATTTT.